The TCR beta chain under discussion was sequenced for a study of response to subunit inactivated influenza vaccine (dated by TCRdb to between 2017 and 2018). About the study as a whole: To follow how T cells responded to a trivalent subunit inactivated influenza vaccine, the researchers relied on deep quantitative profiling of the T cell receptor repertoire. The paper as a whole reports these results and caveats: The authors proposed that each seasonal influenza vaccination may bring in only a limited number of new T cells.

Preparation of the library involved RT-PCR. The sample was run on an Illumina HiSeq 2500. Using fastp at Q25 and MiXCR, TCRdb reprocessed the public reads and kept productive beta chains. Merged by CDR3 protein, the rows form single entries marked with the most common genes and DNA. For this sample there are about 190,000 distinct CDR3 sequences; approximately 14% appear just once. 26% of the sample comes from the top ten. On this clonotype itself: The specificity of this receptor is unknown. Base qualities are not provided; no much larger clone lies one nucleotide away.

The cysteine opens and the phenylalanine closes a CDR3 of 15 amino acids. Of the read, only the CDR3 DNA is kept; its 45 bases are in frame from base 1. Trimming leaves V shorter by 4 bases and J shorter by 0 bases, with the junction holding 7 bases beyond the gene matches. The CDR1 and CDR2 encoded by the germline V gene (reference sequence) are DFQATT and SNEGSKA. This sample comprised CD8+ T cells sorted from PBMCs, obtained 4 to 6 days after vaccination. The chain links TRBV20-1 with TRBJ2-5, with 8 bases matching TRBD1. This receptor was taken from a man in his forties or fifties who received an inactivated influenza vaccine. Donor details come from another sample of the same person, matched by shared clones. The CDR3 is CSANPDRGHQETQYF. The nucleotides are TGCAGTGCTAACCCTGACAGGGGTCACCAAGAGACCCAGTACTTC.